Each of the 23 T cell receptor beta chains below was sequenced from the same sample in a study of blood T cell dynamics during melanoma immunotherapy. Sample time point: pre-treatment baseline. Repertoires were generated with immunoSEQ multiplex PCR, while TCRdb's copy carries only in-frame clones and drops some. Here the sample spans some 15,000 clones, less than 85% being singletons. Sequenced material: blood, taken from a patient treated with checkpoint blockade. The receptors here all came from a human donor with melanoma.

The CDR3 protein is CASSQDRGNTIYF. The DNA for the CDR3 is TGTGCCAGCAGCCAAGACAGGGGAAACACCATATATTTT. V is TRBV4-2 and J is TRBJ1-3; D unclear. Trimming took 0 bases from V and 4 from J, leaving 4 bases between them. This CDR3 region has 13 residues. The germline V gene has CDR1 LGHNA and CDR2 YNFKEQ.

The chain joins TRBV6-5 to TRBJ2-1, with D tentatively TRBD1 (5 bases). Trimming cost V 7 bases and J 8 bases, with 15 bases left between them. Germline loops: CDR1 MNHEY, CDR2 SVGAGI. CDR3 length: 13 amino acids. The CDR3 DNA reads TGTGCCAGCACTGGTTGGGGCAGGCATGAGCAGTTCTTC. Residues: CASTGWGRHEQFF.

The rearrangement joins TRBV19 to TRBJ2-1; D remains unclear. Trimming shortened V by 3 bases and J by 4 bases, and 16 bases separated the two germline ends. CDR1 LNHDA and CDR2 SQIVND come from the germline V gene (reference sequence). The CDR3 consists of 16 residues. The CDR3 sequence is CASSIGRRSRYNEQFF. The CDR3 nucleotides read TGTGCCAGTAGTATCGGACGCAGAAGTCGATACAATGAGCAGTTCTTC.

This rearrangement joins TRBV6-1 to TRBJ1-2; the D gene is possibly TRBD1 (5 bases). CDR1 and CDR2 from the germline V gene are MNHNS and SASEGT. Trimming removed 2 bases at V and 4 bases at J, with 11 bases between. CDR3 length: 14 amino acids. The CDR3 DNA reads as TGTGCCAGCAGTGAAACCTGGGGCACCTATGGCTACACCTTC. Its protein product is CASSETWGTYGYTF.

The chain carries TRBV6-4 and TRBJ2-3; TRBD2 matches at 10 bases. The CDR3 is 14 residues long. The J segment lost 1 base and the V segment lost 5 bases, leaving 0 bases of the junction unmatched. Germline V lookup: CDR1 MRHNA, CDR2 SNTAGT. CDR3 sequence: CASSTSGGTDTQYF. In DNA form, the CDR3 reads TGTGCCAGCAGTACTAGCGGGGGCACAGATACGCAGTATTTT.

This chain links TRBV5-4 with TRBJ1-6; no firm D call. V was pared by 0 bases and J by 7 bases, with 11 bases between. Germline values: CDR1 SGHNT, CDR2 YYREEE (reference sequence). The CDR3 sequence is 15 residues long. CDR3 loop: CASSLDPWTNSPLHF. The CDR3 bases are TGTGCCAGCAGCTTGGATCCCTGGACCAATTCACCCCTCCACTTT.

The rearrangement links TRBV2 to TRBJ1-5; D is perhaps TRBD1 (6 bases). Deletions cut 5 bases from V and 0 bases from J, with 17 bases between. This CDR3 contains 17 residues. CDR1 SNHLY and CDR2 FYNNEI come from the germline V gene. DNA of the CDR3: TGTGCCAGCAGTAAGGACAGCTCCAACCTTAGCAATCAGCCCCAGCATTTT. Protein: CASSKDSSNLSNQPQHF.

In this sample, this clone turned up once. The chain joins TRBV5-6 to TRBJ1-2; 8 positions match TRBD1. Looked up from germline, CDR1 is SGHDT and CDR2 is YYEEEE. This CDR3 is 16 amino acids long. Losses at the gene ends were 3 bases for V and 1 base for J; bases not matched to a gene: 8. CDR3 residues: CASSSIGQGFNYGYTF. The CDR3 DNA is TGTGCCAGCAGCTCAATCGGACAGGGATTTAACTATGGCTACACCTTC.

The chain employs TRBV6-1 and TRBJ1-5; TRBD1 agrees at 9 bases. CDR1 is MNHNS, CDR2 SASEGT, per germline. CDR3 length: 18 amino acids. After removal of 1 base from V and 4 bases from J, the junction contained 11 bases not matched to a gene. Here the CDR3 DNA reads TGTGCCAGCAGTGAAGAGATTAGCACAGGGGGCTTTAATCAGCCCCAGCATTTT. Residues: CASSEEISTGGFNQPQHF.

The rearrangement joins TRBV5-1 to TRBJ2-1, with 8 bases fitting TRBD1. The CDR3 covers 14 residues. CDR1 and CDR2 (germline): SGHRS, YFSETQ. V was pared by 3 bases and J by 7 bases, with 6 bases of the junction left unmatched. CDR3 residues: CASSSGQARNEQFF. CDR3 coding DNA: TGCGCCAGCAGCTCGGGACAGGCCAGAAATGAGCAGTTCTTC.

The rearrangement links TRBV7-8 to TRBJ1-3, with TRBD1 matching 7 bases. This CDR3 has 16 residues. The germline V gene encodes CDR1 SGHVS and CDR2 FQNEAQ. Trimming removed 4 bases from V and 0 bases from J; junction bases left unmatched: 6. The CDR3 spells CASSSRRDSSGNTIYF. CDR3 bases: TGTGCCAGCAGCTCACGACGGGACAGCTCTGGAAACACCATATATTTT.

This clone has just one count. V and J are TRBV4-3 and TRBJ2-4; D uncertain. The CDR3 is 19 amino acids. V lost 0 bases, J lost 2 bases, and 20 bases lay in between. Germline values: CDR1 LGHNA, CDR2 YSLEER. In DNA form, the CDR3 reads TGCGCCAGCAGCCAAGATACATTGTCAGCAGACCTAACCAAAAACATTCAGTACTTC. It codes for CASSQDTLSADLTKNIQYF.

This chain uses TRBV11-2 with TRBJ2-3, with unresolved D. The CDR3 length is 15 residues. Trimming pared 3 bases from V and 2 bases from J, leaving 12 bases between. Germline lookup yields CDR1 SGHAT and CDR2 FQNNGV. The CDR3 coding sequence is TGTGCCAGCAGCTTCCTGGCAATCCTCACAGATACGCAGTATTTT. The encoded protein is CASSFLAILTDTQYF.

This chain links TRBV5-1 with TRBJ1-2; D call uncertain. The CDR3 is made up of 12 amino acids. The V gene lost 5 bases and the J gene lost 8 bases, with 13 bases spanning the gap. Looked up from germline, CDR1 is SGHRS and CDR2 is YFSETQ. The CDR3 DNA reads TGCGCCAGCAGACCCAACAACCGAGGCTACACCTTC. Protein sequence: CASRPNNRGYTF.

This chain's CDR3 is CASHMGGLEQYF. For the CDR3, the DNA is TGTGCCTCCCATATGGGAGGTCTCGAGCAGTACTTC. This chain joins TRBV30 and TRBJ2-5, with D possibly TRBD2 on 6 matching bases. The DNA end favors TRBJ2-7, so the J call may be wrong. Germline CDR1 reads GTSNPN; CDR2 reads SVGIG (reference sequence). The CDR3 spans 12 residues.

The J gene is TRBJ1-2, the V gene TRBV5-4; D perhaps matches TRBD1 (5 bases). Trimming cost V 4 bases and J 3 bases, with 22 bases left between them. In germline, CDR1 is SGHNT, CDR2 YYREEE (reference sequence). CDR3 length equals 17 residues. This CDR3 is CASSPKNPGEVDYGYTF. The CDR3 DNA sequence: TGTGCCAGCAGCCCTAAAAACCCGGGGGAAGTGGACTATGGCTACACCTTC.

The gene calls are TRBV19 and TRBJ2-7, with D perhaps being TRBD1 or TRBD2 (6 bases each). V was pared by 5 bases and J by 3 bases, with 11 bases between. This CDR3 has 13 amino acids. Germline CDR1 is LNHDA and CDR2 is SQIVND (reference sequence). Written as DNA, the CDR3 is TGTGCCAGTAGTCCCCGGGGGCGCTACGAGCAGTACTTC. Translation gives CASSPRGRYEQYF. The full variable domain, its missing parts supplied by reference TRBV19 and TRBJ2-7, is DGGITQSPKYLFRKEGQNVTLSCEQNLNHDAMYWYRQDPGQGLRLIYYSQIVNDFQKGDIAEGYSVSREKKESFPLTVTSAQKNPTAFYLCASSPRGRYEQYFGPGTRLTVT.

The genes are TRBV5-4 and TRBJ2-7, with D hard to call. CDR1 SGHNT and CDR2 YYREEE come from the germline V gene (reference sequence). The V and J ends lost 0 bases and 0 bases respectively, with 4 bases between them. The CDR3 has 13 residues. CDR3 DNA sequence: TGTGCCAGCAGCTTGGAGACCTCCTACGAGCAGTACTTC. This encodes CASSLETSYEQYF.

J is TRBJ2-7 and V is TRBV19; D may match TRBD1 or TRBD2 (5 bases each). Germline CDR1 and CDR2: LNHDA and SQIVND (reference sequence). Trimming removed 5 bases from V and 3 bases from J, with 17 bases in between. The length of the CDR3 is 15 residues. The CDR3 loop is CASSAKQEANYEQYF. In DNA form, the CDR3 reads TGTGCCAGTAGTGCAAAACAGGAGGCGAACTACGAGCAGTACTTC.

V gene TRBV5-1 combines with J gene TRBJ2-2; the D is unclear. V was pared by 4 bases and J by 0 bases, with 7 bases between. Germline V gene lookup returns CDR1 SGHRS and CDR2 YFSETQ. The CDR3 runs 14 residues. CDR3 coding DNA: TGCGCCAGCAGCGTAGACGCGAACACCGGGGAGCTGTTTTTT. Its translation: CASSVDANTGELFF.

The chain recombines TRBV27 with TRBJ1-2, with TRBD1 matching 7 bases. Germline CDR1 reads MNHEY; CDR2 reads SMNVEV (reference sequence). Trimming at V came to 1 base and at J to 4 bases, leaving 6 bases not matched to a gene. The CDR3 runs to 15 residues. The CDR3 protein is CASSLWKGQIYGYTF. DNA for the CDR3: TGTGCCAGCAGTTTATGGAAGGGACAGATCTATGGCTACACCTTC.

The J gene is TRBJ2-3, the V gene TRBV9; 13 nucleotides line up with TRBD2. CDR1 is SGDLS and CDR2 is YYNGEE in the germline V gene. J lost 1 base, V lost 4 bases, and 9 bases had no gene match. The CDR3 is made up of 18 amino acids. CDR3 in DNA: TGTGCCAGCAGCCTCAGGACTAGCGGGAGAGCGGGCACAGATACGCAGTATTTT. It yields the protein CASSLRTSGRAGTDTQYF.

The count of this clone is one. The rearrangement joins TRBV11-1 to TRBJ2-5; D call uncertain. Germline V gene data show CDR1 as SGHAT and CDR2 as FQDESV (reference sequence). V was trimmed by 6 bases and J by 5 bases, leaving 19 bases between them. CDR3 size: 15 residues. The DNA for the CDR3 is TGTGCCAGCAGTACATCGGTGGGCGTGAGGGAGACCCAGTACTTC. Amino acids: CASSTSVGVRETQYF.